This TCR beta chain originates from a study of PD-1 blockade in classical Hodgkin lymphoma. Overall study results and limits: TCR diversity in CD4+, not CD8+, cells rose significantly by C4D1.

CDR3 size: 15 residues. V was trimmed by 3 bases and J by 6 bases, leaving 15 bases between them. CDR1 MNHEY and CDR2 SMNVEV come from the germline V gene (reference sequence). Data came from immunoSEQ multiplex PCR; TCRdb stores just in-frame clones and leaves some out. Counted here are approximately 50,000 clones, around 67% occurring once; the ten biggest clones make up more than 12%. Every patient experienced relapse after autologous stem cell transplantation, and brentuximab vedotin exposure varied. Worth noting for this clone: Its antigen remains unidentified.

This clonotype was obtained from a human donor with classical Hodgkin lymphoma. The chain combines TRBV27 with TRBJ1-5; a possible D gene is TRBD1 (5 bases). The input for sequencing was peripheral blood mononuclear cells (PBMCs), taken before the second cycle of nivolumab. CDR3: CASSFLGPTTQPQHF. CDR3 bases: TGTGCCAGCAGTTTTTTGGGACCAACGACTCAGCCCCAGCATTTT.